The table lists the clone carrying this TCR beta chain with a few counts. This entry comes from a study of blood T cell repertoires in COVID-19. Across the whole study: From the United States, Italy and Spain came samples of acute and convalescent COVID-19. PBMCs, B-cell-depleted T cells, or T cells provided the cDNA or gDNA that made up the material.

Profiling relied on immunoSEQ multiplex PCR, and the TCRdb table lists in-frame clones only, not all of them. In the table there are approximately 120,000 clones, more than 70% of which are singletons. V lost 2 bases to trimming and J lost 5 bases, with 14 bases between them. There are 14 residues in the CDR3. The germline V gene has CDR1 SGHNT and CDR2 YYREEE (reference sequence). The source material was peripheral blood. This clonotype originated in a woman of 80 years or more with acute or convalescent COVID-19. The chain employs TRBV5-4 and TRBJ2-7; tentative D call: TRBD2 (6 bases). The CDR3 DNA sequence: TGTGCCAGCAGCTTTGCGGGATGGGTTAACGAGCAGTACTTC. Protein sequence: CASSFAGWVNEQYF.